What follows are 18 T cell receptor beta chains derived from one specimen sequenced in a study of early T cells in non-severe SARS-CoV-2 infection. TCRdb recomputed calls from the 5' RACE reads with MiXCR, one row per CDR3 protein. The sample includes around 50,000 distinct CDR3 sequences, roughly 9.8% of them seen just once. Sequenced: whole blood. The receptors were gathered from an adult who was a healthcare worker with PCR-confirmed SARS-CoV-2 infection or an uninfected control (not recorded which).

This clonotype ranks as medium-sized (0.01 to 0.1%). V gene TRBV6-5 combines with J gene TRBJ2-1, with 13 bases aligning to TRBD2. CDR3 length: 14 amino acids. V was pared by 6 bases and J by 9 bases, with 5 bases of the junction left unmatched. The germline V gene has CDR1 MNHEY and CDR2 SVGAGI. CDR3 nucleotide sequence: TGTGCCAGCAGACTAGCGGGAGGGCCTGGTGAGCAGTTCTTC. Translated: CASRLAGGPGEQFF.

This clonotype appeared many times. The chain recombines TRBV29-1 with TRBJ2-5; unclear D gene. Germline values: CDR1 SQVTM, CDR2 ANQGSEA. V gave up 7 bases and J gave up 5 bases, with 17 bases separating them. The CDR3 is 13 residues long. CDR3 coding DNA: TGCAGCGCCGGCCGCGGTCGATCTGAGACCCAGTACTTC. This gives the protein CSAGRGRSETQYF.

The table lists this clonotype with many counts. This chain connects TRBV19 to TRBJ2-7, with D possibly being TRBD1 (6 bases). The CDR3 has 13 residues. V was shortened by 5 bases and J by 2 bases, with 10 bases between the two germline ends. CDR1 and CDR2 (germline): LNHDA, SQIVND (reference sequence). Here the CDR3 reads CASSATGTYEQYF. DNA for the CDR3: TGTGCCAGTAGTGCTACAGGGACCTACGAGCAGTACTTC. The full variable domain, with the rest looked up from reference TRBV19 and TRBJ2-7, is DGGITQSPKYLFRKEGQNVTLSCEQNLNHDAMYWYRQDPGQGLRLIYYSQIVNDFQKGDIAEGYSVSREKKESFPLTVTSAQKNPTAFYLCASSATGTYEQYFGPGTRLTVT.

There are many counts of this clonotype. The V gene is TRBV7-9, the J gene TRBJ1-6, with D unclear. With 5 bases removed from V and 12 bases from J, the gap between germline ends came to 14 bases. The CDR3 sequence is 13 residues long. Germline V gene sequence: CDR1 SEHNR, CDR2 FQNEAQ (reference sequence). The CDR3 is CASSPYGGGPLHF. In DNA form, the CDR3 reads TGTGCCAGCAGCCCCTACGGCGGTGGACCCCTCCACTTT.

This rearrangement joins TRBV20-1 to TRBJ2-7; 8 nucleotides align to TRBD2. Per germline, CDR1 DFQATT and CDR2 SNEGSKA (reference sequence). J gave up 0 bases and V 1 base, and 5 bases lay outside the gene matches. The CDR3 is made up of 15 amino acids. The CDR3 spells CSARALGTSSYEQYF. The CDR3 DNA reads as TGCAGTGCTAGAGCCCTAGGGACTAGCTCCTACGAGCAGTACTTC.

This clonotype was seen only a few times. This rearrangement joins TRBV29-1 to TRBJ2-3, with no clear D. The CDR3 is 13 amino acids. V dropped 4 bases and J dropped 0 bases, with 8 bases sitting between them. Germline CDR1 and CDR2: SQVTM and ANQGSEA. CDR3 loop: CSVVASSTDTQYF. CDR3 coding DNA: TGCAGCGTTGTTGCATCTAGCACAGATACGCAGTATTTT.

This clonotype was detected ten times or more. CDR3 region: CASSRGTGSSYNSPLHF. CDR3 sequence (DNA): TGCGCCAGCAGCCGAGGGACAGGGAGCTCCTATAATTCACCCCTCCACTTT. The V gene is TRBV5-1, the J gene TRBJ1-6; TRBD1 aligns across 9 bases. Unmatched junction bases numbered 5, after V lost 4 bases and J lost 0 bases. CDR1 is SGHRS and CDR2 is YFSETQ in the germline V gene. This CDR3 has 17 amino acids.

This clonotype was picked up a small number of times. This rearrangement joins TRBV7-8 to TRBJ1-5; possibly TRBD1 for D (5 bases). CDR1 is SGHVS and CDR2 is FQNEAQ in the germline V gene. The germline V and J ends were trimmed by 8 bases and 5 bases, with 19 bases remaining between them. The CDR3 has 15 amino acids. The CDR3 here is CASARTPGRDQPQHF. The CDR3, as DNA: TGTGCCAGCGCCAGGACACCTGGGCGTGATCAGCCCCAGCATTTT.

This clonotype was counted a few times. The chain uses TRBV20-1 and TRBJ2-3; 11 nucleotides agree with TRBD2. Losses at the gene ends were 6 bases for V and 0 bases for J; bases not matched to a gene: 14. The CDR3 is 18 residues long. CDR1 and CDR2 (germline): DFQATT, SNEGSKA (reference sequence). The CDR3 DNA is TGCAGTGCCAAACCGGGACTAGCGGCACGGACTAGCACAGATACGCAGTATTTT. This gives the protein CSAKPGLAARTSTDTQYF.

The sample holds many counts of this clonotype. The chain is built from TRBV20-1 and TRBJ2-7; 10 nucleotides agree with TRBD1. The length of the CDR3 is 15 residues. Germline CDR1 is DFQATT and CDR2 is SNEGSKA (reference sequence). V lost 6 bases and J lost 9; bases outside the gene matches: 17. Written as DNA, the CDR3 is TGCAGTGCCCGCACCGGGACAGGGGTCCTCCTGGGGCAGTACTTC. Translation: CSARTGTGVLLGQYF.

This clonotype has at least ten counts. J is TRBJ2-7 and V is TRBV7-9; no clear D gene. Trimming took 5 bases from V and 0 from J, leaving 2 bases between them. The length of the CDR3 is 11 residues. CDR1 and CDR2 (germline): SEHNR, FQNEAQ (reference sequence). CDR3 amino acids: CASSPSYEQYF. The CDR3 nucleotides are TGTGCCAGCAGCCCCTCCTACGAGCAGTACTTC.

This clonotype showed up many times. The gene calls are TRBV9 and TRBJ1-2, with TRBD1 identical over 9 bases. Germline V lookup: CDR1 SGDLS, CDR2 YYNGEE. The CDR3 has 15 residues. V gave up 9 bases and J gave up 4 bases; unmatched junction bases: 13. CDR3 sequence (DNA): TGTGCCACCCAAGCATCGGGACAGGGACCCTATGGCTACACCTTC. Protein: CATQASGQGPYGYTF.

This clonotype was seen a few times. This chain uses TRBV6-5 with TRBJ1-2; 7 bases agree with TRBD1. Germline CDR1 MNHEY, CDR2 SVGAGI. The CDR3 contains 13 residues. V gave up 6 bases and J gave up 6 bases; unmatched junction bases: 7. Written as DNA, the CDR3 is TGTGCCAGCAGCCGCGGGACAGCCCATGGCTACACCTTC. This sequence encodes CASSRGTAHGYTF.

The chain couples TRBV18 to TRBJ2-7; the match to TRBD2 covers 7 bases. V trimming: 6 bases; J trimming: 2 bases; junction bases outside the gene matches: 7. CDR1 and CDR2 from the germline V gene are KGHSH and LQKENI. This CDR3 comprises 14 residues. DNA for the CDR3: TGTGCCAGCTCCCCGATAGCGGGCCCCTACGAGCAGTACTTC. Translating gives CASSPIAGPYEQYF. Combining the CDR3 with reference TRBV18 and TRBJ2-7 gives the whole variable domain NAGVMQNPRHLVRRRGQEARLRCSPMKGHSHVYWYRQLPEEGLKFMVYLQKENIIDESGMPKERFSAEFPKEGPSILRIQQVVRGDSAAYFCASSPIAGPYEQYFGPGTRLTVT.

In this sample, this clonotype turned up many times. DNA for the CDR3: TGTGCCAGCAGCACAGGACGGGTTCACGAGCAGTACTTC. The encoded protein is CASSTGRVHEQYF. V is TRBV7-2 and J is TRBJ2-7; weak D call: TRBD1 (5 bases). There are 13 residues in the CDR3. The V end lost 5 bases, the J end lost 5 bases, and 13 bases lay between the germline ends. The germline V gene has CDR1 SGHTA and CDR2 FQGNSA.

The CDR3 sequence is CASSQDYTEAFF. The CDR3 DNA sequence: TGTGCCAGCAGCCAAGATTACACTGAAGCTTTCTTT. The gene calls are TRBV3-1 and TRBJ1-1; D is undetermined. Trimming removed 0 bases from V and 3 bases from J, with 2 bases in between. Looked up from germline, CDR1 is LGHDT and CDR2 is YNNKEL (reference sequence). The CDR3 covers 12 residues.

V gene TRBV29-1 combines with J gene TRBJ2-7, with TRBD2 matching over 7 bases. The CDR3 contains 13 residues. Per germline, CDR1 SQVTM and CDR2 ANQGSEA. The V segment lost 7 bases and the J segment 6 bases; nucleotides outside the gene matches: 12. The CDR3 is CSAVHRTSSEQYF. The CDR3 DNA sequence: TGCAGCGCAGTACATCGGACTAGTTCCGAGCAGTACTTC.

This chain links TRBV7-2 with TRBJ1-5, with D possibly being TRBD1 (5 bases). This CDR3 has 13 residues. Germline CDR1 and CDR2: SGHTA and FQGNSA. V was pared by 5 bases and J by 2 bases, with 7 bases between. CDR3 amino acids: CASSGDGNQPQHF. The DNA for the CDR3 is TGTGCCAGCAGCGGGGACGGCAATCAGCCCCAGCATTTT.